Listed here is a single TCR beta chain. These data come from a study of T cell changes during pregnancy in multiple sclerosis. TCRdb keeps only in-frame clones here, not all; method: immunoSEQ multiplex PCR. The table includes about 75,000 clones, 94% detected once. This specimen consisted of CD4+ T cells from peripheral blood mononuclear cells, obtained after pregnancy. The clonotype comes from a female donor with multiple sclerosis, enrolled in a pregnancy study.

The CDR3 region has the DNA TGTGCCAGCAGCTTTAGGACAGGGGCCGGAAACACCATATATTTT. Its translation is CASSFRTGAGNTIYF. V and J are TRBV7-2 and TRBJ1-3; 9 bases line up with TRBD1. The CDR3 is made up of 15 amino acids. Trimming cost V 3 bases and J 4 bases; bases outside gene matches: 4. The germline V gene encodes CDR1 SGHTA and CDR2 FQGNSA.